Presented here are 12 T cell receptor beta chains from one specimen sequenced in a study of immune evolution from preneoplasia to lung adenocarcinoma. Measured with immunoSEQ multiplex PCR; TCRdb has only the in-frame clones, and not every one. The table has a few thousand clones, just under 85% seen once; the top ten hold approximately 21%. Sequencing used FFPE adjacent normal lung tissue. These receptors originate from an older donor with lung adenocarcinoma.

The gene calls are TRBV28 and TRBJ1-1; D remains unclear. The CDR3 length is 13 residues. Per the germline V gene, CDR1 is MDHEN and CDR2 is SYDVKM. V was cut by 2 bases and J by 3 bases, with 7 bases left in between. CDR3 region: CASSLIYDTEAFF. CDR3 bases: TGTGCCAGCAGTTTAATCTACGACACTGAAGCTTTCTTT. Together with reference TRBV28 and TRBJ1-1, the CDR3 gives the full variable domain: DVKVTQSSRYLVKRTGEKVFLECVQDMDHENMFWYRQDPGLGLRLIYFSYDVKMKEKGDIPEGYSVSREKKERFSLILESASTNQTSMYLCASSLIYDTEAFFGQGTRLTVV.

V gene TRBV5-1 combines with J gene TRBJ2-3; TRBD2 agrees at 12 bases. The germline V gene has CDR1 SGHRS and CDR2 YFSETQ. V shed 4 bases and J 2 bases; nucleotides not matched to a gene: 5. The CDR3 contains 16 residues. The CDR3 region has the DNA TGCGCCAGCAGCCAAGGACTAGCGGGACTCACAGATACGCAGTATTTT. Its translation is CASSQGLAGLTDTQYF.

The chain employs TRBV5-4 and TRBJ1-1; no definite D call. The V gene's germline CDR1 is SGHNT and CDR2 YYREEE (reference sequence). CDR3 length equals 14 residues. V lost 0 bases and J 4 bases, leaving 10 bases between the germline ends. DNA for the CDR3: TGTGCCAGCAGCTTGGATAATCAAGGCACTGAAGCTTTCTTT. This sequence encodes CASSLDNQGTEAFF.

CDR3 DNA sequence: TGTGCCAGCAGCTGGACAGGGGCTGGAAACACCATATATTTT. Amino acids: CASSWTGAGNTIYF. This chain connects TRBV5-4 to TRBJ1-3; 9 bases line up with TRBD1. V shed 3 bases, J shed 2 bases, and the junction held 0 bases outside the gene matches. The CDR3 sequence is 14 residues long. The germline CDR1 and CDR2 sequences are SGHNT and YYREEE (reference sequence).

This chain joins TRBV1 and TRBJ2-7; the table's D gene call, TRBD2, was not cross checked with the DNA. TRBV1 is deemed a pseudogene. CDR3 length: 14 residues. CDR3 nucleotide sequence: TGCACCAGCTTCCGTCTTGGGGAGGGCTACGAGCAGTACTTC. As protein: CTSFRLGEGYEQYF.

This clone has just one count. The J gene is TRBJ2-7, the V gene TRBV5-1, with a possible D match to TRBD2 (6 bases). Trimming cost V 1 base and J 5 bases, with 13 bases left between them. The CDR3 is 14 amino acids. The germline gives CDR1 SGHRS, CDR2 YFSETQ. The CDR3 DNA is TGCGCCAGCAGCTTGTATAGCGGCCCGGACGAGCAGTACTTC. It translates to CASSLYSGPDEQYF.

The chain recombines TRBV7-8 with TRBJ1-5; 7 nucleotides match TRBD1. Trimming at V came to 5 bases and at J to 8 bases, leaving 15 bases not matched to a gene. There are 16 residues in the CDR3. The germline V gene has CDR1 SGHVS and CDR2 FQNEAQ. The CDR3 DNA reads as TGTGCCAGCAGCCAAACGGGGACAGTGAGCGCGGAGCCCCAGCATTTT. Amino acids: CASSQTGTVSAEPQHF.

This clone was seen more than once but under ten times. The chain uses TRBV28 and TRBJ1-5; TRBD1 matches 8 bases. V was clipped by 5 bases and J by 6 bases; unmatched bases: 9. Germline V gene lookup returns CDR1 MDHEN and CDR2 SYDVKM. The CDR3 sequence is 15 residues long. The CDR3 DNA reads TGTGCCAGCAGTCGACAGGGGAGTCGTGGTCAGCCCCAGCATTTT. Its protein is CASSRQGSRGQPQHF.

V and J are TRBV4-1 and TRBJ2-7; a possible D gene is TRBD1 (5 bases). CDR1 is MGHRA and CDR2 is YSYEKL in the germline V gene. The CDR3 runs 14 residues. Trimming removed 1 base from V and 1 base from J, with 8 bases in between. The CDR3 sequence: CASSQGQGSYEQYF. As DNA, the CDR3 is TGCGCCAGCAGCCAAGGTCAGGGATCCTACGAGCAGTACTTC.

The chain combines TRBV4-1 with TRBJ1-2, with TRBD1 as a possible D gene (6 bases). CDR1 and CDR2 (germline): MGHRA, YSYEKL. There are 16 residues in the CDR3. V was cut by 0 bases and J by 4 bases, with 15 bases left in between. CDR3 nucleotide sequence: TGCGCCAGCAGCCAAGAAGGCGGGGGCAGGGGCTATGGCTACACCTTC. It translates to CASSQEGGGRGYGYTF.

This chain uses TRBV6-5 with TRBJ1-5; D may be TRBD1 (6 bases). Deletions cut 6 bases from V and 6 bases from J, with 15 bases between. This CDR3 has 14 residues. Germline-derived CDR1 and CDR2 are MNHEY and SVGAGI. The CDR3 coding sequence is TGTGCCAGCAGAGGGGGACCGGTGGGTCAGCCCCAGCATTTT. Translating gives CASRGGPVGQPQHF.

The rearrangement uses TRBV2 and TRBJ1-2; tentative D call: TRBD1 (5 bases). With 10 bases removed from V and 5 bases from J, the gap between germline ends came to 23 bases. CDR3 size: 15 residues. Germline CDR1 SNHLY, CDR2 FYNNEI. The CDR3: CATEAPTANPYGYTF. DNA of the CDR3: TGTGCCACTGAGGCCCCGACAGCAAACCCTTATGGCTACACCTTC.